This T cell receptor beta chain was documented in a study of T cells in Graves' hyperthyroidism and ophthalmopathy. The CDR3 regions of TCR beta were amplified from RNA transcripts. TCR CDR3 regions were first amplified by RT-PCR with HTBI primers. TCRdb passed the multiplex PCR reads through MiXCR, listing each CDR3 protein once. Of around 530,000 distinct CDR3 sequences listed, over 15% are singletons. Notes on the study in general: Onset of ophthalmopathy came a median approximately 6.8 months after the model predicted it. Stable hyperthyroidism and ophthalmopathy were separated using 13 V-J signatures. Blood also held most thyroid clonotypes expanded beyond 0.001.

The CDR3 runs to 15 residues. Germline values: CDR1 LGHNA, CDR2 YSLEER. V was cut by 0 bases and J by 5 bases, with 14 bases left in between. In its sample, this clonotype was seen a few times. The antigen is unknown. This sequence was found in a woman aged 18-30 years with Graves' ophthalmopathy. Sequencing was carried out using blood. This chain uses TRBV4-3 with TRBJ2-7; D is ambiguous. Here the CDR3 reads CASSQDQSALNEQYF. CDR3 coding DNA: TGCGCCAGCAGCCAAGATCAGAGTGCACTTAACGAGCAGTACTTC.